This T cell receptor beta chain originates from a study of response to subunit inactivated influenza vaccine. MiXCR, applied by TCRdb to the RT-PCR reads, yields one record per CDR3 protein. Seen here are about 830,000 distinct CDR3 sequences, 18% observed once, and the top ten hold about 11%. This clonotype was seen a handful of times. Antigen specificity is unknown. General study findings and limits: Only a handful of new T cells, the authors suggested, are recruited with each seasonal influenza vaccination.

Trimming cost V 6 bases and J 5 bases; bases outside gene matches: 13. The CDR3 runs to 16 residues. The germline V gene encodes CDR1 DFQATT and CDR2 SNEGSKA (reference sequence). The source was PBMCs from blood, collected around 5 days after vaccination. The receptor was derived from a man aged 50 or older who received an inactivated influenza vaccine. The rearrangement links TRBV20-1 to TRBJ2-3; 11 bases are a match to TRBD2. The CDR3 DNA sequence: TGCAGTGCAACAAACGGACTAGCGGGTGGGGTAGATACGCAGTATTTT. Translation: CSATNGLAGGVDTQYF.